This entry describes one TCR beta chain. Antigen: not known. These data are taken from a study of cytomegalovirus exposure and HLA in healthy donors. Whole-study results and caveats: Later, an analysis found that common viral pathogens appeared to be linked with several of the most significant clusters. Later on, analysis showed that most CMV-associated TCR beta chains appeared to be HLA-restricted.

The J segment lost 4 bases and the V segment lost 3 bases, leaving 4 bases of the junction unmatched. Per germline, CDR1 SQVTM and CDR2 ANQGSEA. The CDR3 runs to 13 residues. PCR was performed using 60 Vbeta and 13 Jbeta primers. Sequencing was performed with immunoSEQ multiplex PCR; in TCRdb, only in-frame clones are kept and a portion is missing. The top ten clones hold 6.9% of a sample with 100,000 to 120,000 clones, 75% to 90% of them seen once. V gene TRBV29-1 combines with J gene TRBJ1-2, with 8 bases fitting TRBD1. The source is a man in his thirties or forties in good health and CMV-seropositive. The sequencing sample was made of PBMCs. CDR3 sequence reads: CSVDQGASYGYTF. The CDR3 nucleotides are TGCAGCGTTGACCAGGGGGCGAGCTATGGCTACACCTTC.